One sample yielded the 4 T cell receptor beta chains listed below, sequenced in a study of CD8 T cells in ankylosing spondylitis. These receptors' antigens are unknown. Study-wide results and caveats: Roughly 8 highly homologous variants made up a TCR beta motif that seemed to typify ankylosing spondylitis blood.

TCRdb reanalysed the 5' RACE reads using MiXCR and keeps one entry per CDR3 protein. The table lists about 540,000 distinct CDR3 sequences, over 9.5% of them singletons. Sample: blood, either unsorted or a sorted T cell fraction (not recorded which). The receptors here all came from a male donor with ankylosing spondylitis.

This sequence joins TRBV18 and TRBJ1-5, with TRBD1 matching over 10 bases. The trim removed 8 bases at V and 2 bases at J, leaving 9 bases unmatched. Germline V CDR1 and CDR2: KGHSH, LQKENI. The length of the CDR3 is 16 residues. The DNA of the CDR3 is TGTGCCAGCAGCCCGTCCGGGACAGGGGGCAATCAGCCCCAGCATTTT. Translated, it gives CASSPSGTGGNQPQHF.

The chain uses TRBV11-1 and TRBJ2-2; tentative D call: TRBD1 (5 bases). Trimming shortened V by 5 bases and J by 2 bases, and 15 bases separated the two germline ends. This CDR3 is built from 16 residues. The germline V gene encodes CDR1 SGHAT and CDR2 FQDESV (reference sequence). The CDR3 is CASSLRSGHNTGELFF. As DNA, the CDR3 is TGTGCCAGCAGCCTAAGGTCCGGACACAACACCGGGGAGCTGTTTTTT.

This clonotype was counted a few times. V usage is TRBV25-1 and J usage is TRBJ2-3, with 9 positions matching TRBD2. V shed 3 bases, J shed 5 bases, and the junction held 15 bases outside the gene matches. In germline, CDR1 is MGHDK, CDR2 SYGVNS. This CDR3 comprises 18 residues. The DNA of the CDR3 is TGTGCCAGCAGTGACCCCTCTTCGCGGGAGGGCCCGAAAGATACGCAGTATTTT. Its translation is CASSDPSSREGPKDTQYF. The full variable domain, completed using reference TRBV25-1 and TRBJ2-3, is EADIYQTPRYLVIGTGKKITLECSQTMGHDKMYWYQQDPGMELHLIHYSYGVNSTEKGDLSSESTVSRIRTEHFPLTLESARPSHTSQYLCASSDPSSREGPKDTQYFGPGTRLTVL.

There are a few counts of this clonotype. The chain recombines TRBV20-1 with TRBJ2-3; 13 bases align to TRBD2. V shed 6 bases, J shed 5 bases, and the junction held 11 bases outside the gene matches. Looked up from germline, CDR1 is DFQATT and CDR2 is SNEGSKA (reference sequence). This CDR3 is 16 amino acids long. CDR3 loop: CSAEGLAGSAGDTQYF. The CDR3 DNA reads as TGCAGTGCGGAGGGACTAGCGGGGTCCGCGGGAGATACGCAGTATTTT.